This is a list of T cell receptor beta chains from one sample in a study of regulatory T cells in long-lasting Graves disease. Each CDR3 protein is one row after TCRdb ran MiXCR on the multiplex PCR reads. Here the sample spans fewer than 450,000 distinct CDR3 sequences, 14% to 15% being singletons. The same data also contributed to another study, on T cells in Graves' hyperthyroidism and ophthalmopathy.

The sequences come from peripheral blood mononuclear cells (PBMCs), collected at new diagnosis, from a patient treated with antithyroid drugs. These receptors were collected from a woman in her thirties or forties with Graves disease. Both conserved end residues are part of each CDR3. The D gene is left open where the match is weak. Size values are once, few and many counts, or a class for expanded clones, and some rows have none.

few	TRBV13	TRBJ1-5	TRBD1	TGTGCCAGCAGCTTCAGACAGGGTGGACAGCCCCAGCATTTT	CASSFRQGGQPQHF
many	TRBV6-4	TRBJ2-7	-	TGTGCCAGCAGTTACTCGTTCCTAGTAGGGTCCGAGCAGTACTTC	CASSYSFLVGSEQYF
few	TRBV29-1	TRBJ2-1	TRBD2	TGCAGCGTCCGGACTAGCGGAACTTACAATGAGCAGTTCTTC	CSVRTSGTYNEQFF
many	TRBV27	TRBJ2-7	-	TGTGCCAGCAGTTCCAGCGGAATCTTCTACGAGCAGTACTTC	CASSSSGIFYEQYF
many	TRBV7-9	TRBJ2-6	-	TGTGCCAGCAGCTTCTCAGGGGCAAGCTCTGGGGCCAACGTCCTGACTTTC	CASSFSGASSGANVLTF
few	TRBV19	TRBJ2-7	-	TGTGCCAGTAGTATGCAGAATAGCGAGCAGTACTTC	CASSMQNSEQYF
many	TRBV11-2	TRBJ2-5	-	TGTGCCAGCAGCTTAATGGTTGAGCAAGAGACCCAGTACTTC	CASSLMVEQETQYF
-	TRBV6-1	TRBJ2-1	-	TGTGCCAGCATTCAAAGTTGGGATTCCTCCTACAATGAGCAGTTCTTC	CASIQSWDSSYNEQFF
few	TRBV7-8	TRBJ1-4	-	TGTGCCAGCAGCTTAGTAGGAGGAGTTGCAACTAATGAAAAACTGTTTTTT	CASSLVGGVATNEKLFF
many	TRBV19	TRBJ1-2	TRBD1	TGTGCCAGTAGCACCACAGGGGGTGATGGCTACACCTTC	CASSTTGGDGYTF
many	TRBV5-6	TRBJ1-6	-	TGTGCCAGCAGCTCATTGTCTTCACCCCTCCACTTT	CASSSLSSPLHF
many	TRBV2	TRBJ1-2	TRBD1	TGTGCCAGCAGGGAGGTACAGGGGGCATATGGCTACACCTTC	CASREVQGAYGYTF
few	TRBV7-2	TRBJ2-3	-	TGTGCCAGCACTCTGGTGGCGTATCATAGCACAGATACGCAGTATTTT	CASTLVAYHSTDTQYF
-	TRBV5-1	TRBJ1-2	-	TGCGCCAGCAGCTTGGCCGAGGCAGGGTTACAAGGCTACACCTTC	CASSLAEAGLQGYTF
-	TRBV3-1	TRBJ1-1	-	TGTGCCAGCAGCCCCCAGGGGTACAACACTGAAGCTTTCTTT	CASSPQGYNTEAFF
many	TRBV4-1	TRBJ1-2	TRBD1	TGCGCCAGCAGCACACGAATCCGGGACAGGGGGCCCTCCTATGGCTACACCTTC	CASSTRIRDRGPSYGYTF
many	TRBV6-2/TRBV6-3	TRBJ2-1	TRBD2	TGTGCCAGCAGCCATTCTAGCGGGGCTTACACGGGGACTTACAATGAGCAGTTCTTC	CASSHSSGAYTGTYNEQFF
many	TRBV29-1	TRBJ2-3	TRBD1	TGCAGCGTCAAGGGACAGGGGGTAATCACAGATACGCAGTATTTT	CSVKGQGVITDTQYF
-	TRBV5-1	TRBJ2-1	-	TGCGCCAGCAGCACGACGGGGCCTAACCAGAATGAGCAGTTCTTC	CASSTTGPNQNEQFF
few	TRBV6-2/TRBV6-3	TRBJ2-7	TRBD2	TGTGCCAGCAGTCCCGGGACTAGCGGGGTGTACGAGCAGTACTTC	CASSPGTSGVYEQYF
-	TRBV7-9	TRBJ2-7	-	TGTGCCAGCAGCTTATCCACAGGGCCCTCCTACGAGCAGTACTTC	CASSLSTGPSYEQYF
many	TRBV10-3	TRBJ2-2	-	TGTGCCATCAGTGAGTCGGGGTCAGGAGTCACCGGGGAGCTGTTTTTT	CAISESGSGVTGELFF